Sequencing of this T cell receptor (beta chain) was carried out in a study of cytomegalovirus exposure and HLA in healthy donors. Study observations and caveats: Earlier analysis looked at TCR beta V segments, and most were productive about 87% or about 30% of the time.

The CDR3 runs to 16 residues. V shed 6 bases and J 3 bases; nucleotides not matched to a gene: 11. In germline, CDR1 is SNHLY, CDR2 FYNNEI. The study ran its PCR with 60 Vbeta and 13 Jbeta primers. The data were produced by immunoSEQ multiplex PCR, yet TCRdb's version contains in-frame clones alone and is incomplete. Here the sample spans about 150,000 clones, around 75% being singletons. This clone was picked up one time. No antigen is known for it. Source material: PBMCs. The chain joins TRBV2 to TRBJ2-4, with 7 bases fitting TRBD1. The TCR sequence derives from a man between 60 and 75 years old in good health and CMV-seronegative. Written as DNA, the CDR3 is TGTGCCAGCAGGAATCTCCGGGACAGCGACAAAAACATTCAGTACTTC. Its protein product is CASRNLRDSDKNIQYF.